Shown below are 21 T cell receptor beta chains from a single sample sequenced in a study of blood T cell repertoires in COVID-19 (TCRdb year 2020). Libraries were built with the immunoSEQ multiplex PCR assay. TCRdb mirrors the immuneACCESS table, restricted to in-frame sequences. Some clones are absent from its copies; in checked studies, under half trace to an unresolved V gene, and the reason for the others is unknown. The sample records roughly 73,000 clones, approximately 90% of which are singletons. The ten largest clones take up about 2.9% of the sample. Material: peripheral blood. Every receptor here comes from a man between 65 and 80 years old with active or convalescent COVID-19.

The rearrangement uses TRBV6-5 and TRBJ1-2, with TRBD1 matching over 9 bases. This CDR3 contains 13 residues. CDR1 is MNHEY, CDR2 SVGAGI, per germline. V gave up 6 bases and J gave up 7 bases; unmatched junction bases: 6. CDR3: CASRREQGAGYTF. In nucleotides, the CDR3 is TGTGCCAGCAGAAGAGAACAGGGGGCTGGCTACACCTTC.

The CDR3 DNA reads TGTGCCAGCAGTCCCCGGACCGGGATGAACACTGAAGCTTTCTTT. Translating gives CASSPRTGMNTEAFF. The chain links TRBV6-5 to TRBJ1-1; D remains ambiguous. Trimming pared 5 bases from V and 0 bases from J, leaving 13 bases between. This CDR3 spans 15 amino acids. CDR1 is MNHEY, CDR2 SVGAGI, per germline.

The rearrangement uses TRBV10-2 and TRBJ2-2, with TRBD1 identical over 8 bases. This CDR3 comprises 14 residues. J gave up 3 bases and V 5 bases, and 2 bases lay outside the gene matches. Germline CDR1 WSHSY, CDR2 SAAADI. The CDR3 loop is CASSTTGDTGELFF. In DNA, the CDR3 is TGCGCCAGCAGTACGACAGGGGACACCGGGGAGCTGTTTTTT.

This chain links TRBV28 with TRBJ1-6, with TRBD1 identical over 9 bases. Per the germline V gene, CDR1 is MDHEN and CDR2 is SYDVKM. J was trimmed by 10 bases and V by 2 bases; bases with no gene match: 12. CDR3 length: 17 residues. The CDR3 bases are TGTGCCAGCAGTTTAAGTAGGACAGGGGCAAGTCGGTCACCCCTCCACTTT. Translating it yields CASSLSRTGASRSPLHF.

V and J are TRBV29-1 and TRBJ1-1; the match to TRBD1 covers 7 bases. This CDR3 has 14 residues. V shed 0 bases, J shed 6 bases, and the junction held 7 bases outside the gene matches. CDR1 SQVTM and CDR2 ANQGSEA come from the germline V gene. As DNA, the CDR3 is TGCAGCGTTGAAGAAGTGACAGGGTACTCTGAAGCTTTCTTT. It translates to CSVEEVTGYSEAFF.

This chain joins TRBV3-1 (or the pseudogene TRBV3-2) and TRBJ2-5, with TRBD2 identical over 10 bases. Germline V gives CDR1 LGHDT, CDR2 YNNKEL (reference sequence). V lost 3 bases and J lost 4; bases outside the gene matches: 5. CDR3 length: 15 residues. CDR3 loop: CASSHNLAGAETQYF. The CDR3 nucleotides read TGTGCCAGCAGCCACAATCTAGCGGGAGCAGAGACCCAGTACTTC.

V is TRBV25-1 and J is TRBJ1-5; D perhaps matches TRBD1 (5 bases). V dropped 3 bases and J dropped 6 bases, with 9 bases sitting between them. Germline assignment: CDR1 MGHDK and CDR2 SYGVNS. The CDR3 consists of 13 residues. The CDR3 is CASSDRGFQPQHF. The CDR3 DNA follows: TGTGCCAGCAGTGATAGGGGTTTTCAGCCCCAGCATTTT.

CDR3 sequence reads: CASSFGAGETQYF. DNA of the CDR3: TGTGCCAGCAGCTTCGGAGCGGGAGAGACCCAGTACTTC. The rearrangement uses TRBV7-3 and TRBJ2-5; TRBD2 might be the D (6 bases). The V and J ends lost 3 bases and 4 bases respectively, with 9 bases between them. CDR3 size: 13 residues. Germline loops: CDR1 SGHTA, CDR2 FQGTGA. Filled out from reference TRBV7-3 and TRBJ2-5, the complete variable domain reads GAGVSQTPSNKVTEKGKYVELRCDPISGHTALYWYRQSLGQGPEFLIYFQGTGAADDSGLPNDRFFAVRPEGSVSTLKIQRTERGDSAVYLCASSFGAGETQYFGPGTRLLVL.

V usage is TRBV12-3 or TRBV12-4 and J usage is TRBJ1-1, with 9 positions matching TRBD1. J was trimmed by 1 base and V by 6 bases; bases with no gene match: 0. The length of the CDR3 is 13 residues. The DNA of the CDR3 is TGTGCCAGCAGGGACAGGGGGAACACTGAAGCTTTCTTT. Translating gives CASRDRGNTEAFF.

The gene calls are TRBV19 and TRBJ1-2; maybe TRBD1 (5 bases). V was cut by 4 bases and J by 3 bases, with 21 bases left in between. The CDR3 consists of 17 residues. Germline loops: CDR1 LNHDA, CDR2 SQIVND (reference sequence). This CDR3 reads CASSRGNFQTVYYGYTF. In DNA, the CDR3 is TGTGCCAGTAGTAGGGGCAATTTTCAGACTGTTTACTATGGCTACACCTTC.

The rearrangement joins TRBV27 to TRBJ2-1; 14 bases line up with TRBD2. Germline trimming cut 4 bases from V and 1 base from J; bases unmatched to any gene: 9. CDR3 length: 19 residues. Germline V gene data show CDR1 as MNHEY and CDR2 as SMNVEV (reference sequence). CDR3 in amino acids: CASSSEPGLAGASYNEQFF. The CDR3 nucleotides read TGTGCCAGCAGTTCCGAGCCGGGACTAGCGGGAGCATCCTACAATGAGCAGTTCTTC.

The J gene is TRBJ2-3, the V gene TRBV25-1, with TRBD1 matching 7 bases. The CDR3 sequence is 14 residues long. With 4 bases clipped from V and 1 base from J, the junction kept 2 bases outside the gene matches. The germline gives CDR1 MGHDK, CDR2 SYGVNS. CDR3 sequence reads: CASSVQGGTDTQYF. The CDR3, as DNA: TGTGCCAGCAGTGTCCAGGGGGGCACAGATACGCAGTATTTT.

This clone was counted only a few times. The genes are TRBV13 and TRBJ1-1; TRBD1 matches at 9 bases. This CDR3 contains 17 residues. Looked up from germline, CDR1 is PRHDT and CDR2 is FYEKMQ (reference sequence). V lost 3 bases to trimming and J lost 4 bases; unmatched junction nucleotides: 12. The DNA for the CDR3 is TGTGCCAGCAGCTTGCGCACCTTCGGACAGGGGCCCACTGAAGCTTTCTTT. Encoded protein: CASSLRTFGQGPTEAFF.

The V call is TRBV7-9, the J call TRBJ1-2, with D unclear. CDR1 SEHNR and CDR2 FQNEAQ come from the germline V gene (reference sequence). V was cut by 5 bases and J by 4 bases, with 8 bases left in between. The CDR3 covers 12 residues. This CDR3 reads CASSQESYGYTF. The CDR3 DNA is TGTGCCAGCAGCCAGGAAAGCTATGGCTACACCTTC. The entire variable domain, with the rest obtained from reference TRBV7-9 and TRBJ1-2, is as follows: DTGVSQNPRHKITKRGQNVTFRCDPISEHNRLYWYRQTLGQGPEFLTYFQNEAQLEKSRLLSDRFSAERPKGSFSTLEIQRTEQGDSAMYLCASSQESYGYTFGSGTRLTVV.

This chain connects TRBV4-2 to TRBJ2-2; 8 nucleotides line up with TRBD2. Per the germline V gene, CDR1 is LGHNA and CDR2 is YNFKEQ. Trimming cost V 4 bases and J 1 base; bases outside gene matches: 5. This CDR3 has 16 residues. The CDR3 loop reads CASSPSGGLNTGELFF. The CDR3 DNA follows: TGTGCCAGCAGCCCCAGCGGGGGCCTGAACACCGGGGAGCTGTTTTTT.

The chain links TRBV2 to TRBJ1-5; 7 positions agree with TRBD1. V was clipped by 10 bases and J by 2 bases; unmatched bases: 2. Germline CDR1 SNHLY, CDR2 FYNNEI. The CDR3 sequence is 12 residues long. The CDR3 sequence is CANGQGNQPQHF. CDR3 coding DNA: TGTGCCAACGGACAGGGCAATCAGCCCCAGCATTTT.

V and J are TRBV7-6 and TRBJ2-3; TRBD1 agrees at 9 bases. The V segment lost 5 bases and the J segment 2 bases; nucleotides outside the gene matches: 5. CDR3 length: 15 residues. Germline V gene lookup returns CDR1 SGHVS and CDR2 FNYEAQ. CDR3 coding DNA: TGTGCCAGCAGCCCAAGGGACAGGGACACAGATACGCAGTATTTT. Translated: CASSPRDRDTDTQYF. Together with reference TRBV7-6 and TRBJ2-3, the CDR3 gives the full variable domain: GAGVSQSPRYKVTKRGQDVALRCDPISGHVSLYWYRQALGQGPEFLTYFNYEAQQDKSGLPNDRFSAERPEGSISTLTIQRTEQRDSAMYRCASSPRDRDTDTQYFGPGTRLTVL.

The rearrangement links TRBV2 to TRBJ1-3; D gene ambiguous. The V and J ends lost 7 bases and 2 bases respectively, with 9 bases between them. CDR3 length: 13 residues. The germline V gene has CDR1 SNHLY and CDR2 FYNNEI. CDR3 region: CASNAAPGNTIYF. The CDR3 DNA reads TGTGCCAGCAATGCGGCGCCTGGAAACACCATATATTTT.

The chain uses TRBV5-1 and TRBJ2-7, with a possible D match to TRBD1 (5 bases). The CDR3 runs to 14 residues. The germline V gene encodes CDR1 SGHRS and CDR2 YFSETQ. Trimming left V 2 bases short and J 3 bases short, with 12 bases between. CDR3 amino acids: CASSFGRQFYEQYF. The CDR3 nucleotides are TGCGCCAGCAGCTTCGGCCGACAGTTCTACGAGCAGTACTTC.

On this clone itself: The junction departs from the called germline gene at one end, perhaps through a read error. CDR3 amino acids: CASSETSGPLF. CDR3 DNA: TGCGCCAGCAGTGAGACTAGCGGGCCCCTCTTC. The chain joins TRBV10-2 to TRBJ2-1; TRBD2 agrees at 9 bases. The CDR3 length is 11 residues. Germline values: CDR1 WSHSY, CDR2 SAAADI.

The V gene is TRBV5-1, the J gene TRBJ2-1, with 9 bases identical to TRBD1. V lost 4 bases and J lost 7; bases outside the gene matches: 9. Germline lookup yields CDR1 SGHRS and CDR2 YFSETQ. This CDR3 contains 15 residues. The CDR3, as DNA: TGCGCCAGCAGCCGGGCACAGGGGGCGCAGAATGAGCAGTTCTTC. It yields the protein CASSRAQGAQNEQFF.